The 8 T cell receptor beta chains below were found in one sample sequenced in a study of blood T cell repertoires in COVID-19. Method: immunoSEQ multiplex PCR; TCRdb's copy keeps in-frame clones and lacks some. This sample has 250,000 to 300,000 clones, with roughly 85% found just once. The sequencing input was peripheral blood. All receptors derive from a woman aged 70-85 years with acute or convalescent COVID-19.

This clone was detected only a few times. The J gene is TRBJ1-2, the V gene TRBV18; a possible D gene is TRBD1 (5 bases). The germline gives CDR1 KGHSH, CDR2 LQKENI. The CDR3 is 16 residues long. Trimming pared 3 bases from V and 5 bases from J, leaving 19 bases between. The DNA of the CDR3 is TGTGCCAGCTCACCTTCTCCGGGCAGGGCAGGGTATGGCTACACCTTC. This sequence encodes CASSPSPGRAGYGYTF.

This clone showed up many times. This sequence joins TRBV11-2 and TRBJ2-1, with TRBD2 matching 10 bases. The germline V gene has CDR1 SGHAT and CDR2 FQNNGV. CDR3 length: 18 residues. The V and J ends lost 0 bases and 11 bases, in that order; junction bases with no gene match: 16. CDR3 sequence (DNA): TGTGCCAGCAGCTTAGATCCTTCCTCCCACCAGCGGGGGGGCCAGCAGTTCTTC. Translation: CASSLDPSSHQRGGQQFF.

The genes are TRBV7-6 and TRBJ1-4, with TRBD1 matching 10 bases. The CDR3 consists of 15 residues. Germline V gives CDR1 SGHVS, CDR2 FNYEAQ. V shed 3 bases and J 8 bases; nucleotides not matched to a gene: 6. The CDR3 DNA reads TGTGCCAGCAGCTTCGGGACAGGGGCAGGGGAAAAACTGTTTTTT. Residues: CASSFGTGAGEKLFF.

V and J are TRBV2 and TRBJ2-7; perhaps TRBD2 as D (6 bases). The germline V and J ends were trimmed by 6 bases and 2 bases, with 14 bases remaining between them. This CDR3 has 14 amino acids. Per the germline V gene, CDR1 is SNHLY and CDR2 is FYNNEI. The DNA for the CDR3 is TGTGCCAGCAGCTTTCGACCGGGGGCCTACGAGCAGTACTTC. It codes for CASSFRPGAYEQYF.

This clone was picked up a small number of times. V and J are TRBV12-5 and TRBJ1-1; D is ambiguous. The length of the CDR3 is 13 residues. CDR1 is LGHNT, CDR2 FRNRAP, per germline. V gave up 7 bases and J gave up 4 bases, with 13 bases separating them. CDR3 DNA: TGTGCTAGTGCCTTAGGCCCGGGCACTGAAGCTTTCTTT. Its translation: CASALGPGTEAFF.

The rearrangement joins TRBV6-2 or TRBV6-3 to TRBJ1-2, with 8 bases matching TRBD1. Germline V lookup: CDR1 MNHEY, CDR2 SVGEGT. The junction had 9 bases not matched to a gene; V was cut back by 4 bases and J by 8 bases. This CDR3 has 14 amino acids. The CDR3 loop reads CASSWVGQGNGYTF. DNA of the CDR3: TGTGCCAGCAGTTGGGTAGGACAGGGAAACGGCTACACCTTC.

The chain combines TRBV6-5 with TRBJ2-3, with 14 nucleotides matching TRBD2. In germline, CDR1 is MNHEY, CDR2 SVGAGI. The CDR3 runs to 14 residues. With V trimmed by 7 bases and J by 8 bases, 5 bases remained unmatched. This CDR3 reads CASTSGTSGGTQYF. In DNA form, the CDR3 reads TGTGCCAGCACCTCCGGGACTAGCGGGGGTACGCAGTATTTT.

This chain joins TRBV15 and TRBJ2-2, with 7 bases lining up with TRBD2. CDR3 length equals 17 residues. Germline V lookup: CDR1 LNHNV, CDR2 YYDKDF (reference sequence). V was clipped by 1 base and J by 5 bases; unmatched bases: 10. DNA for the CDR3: TGTGCCACCAGCAGAGGGGGGAGGGCAGGGCTGACCGGGGAGCTGTTTTTT. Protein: CATSRGGRAGLTGELFF.